The entry below describes one TCR beta chain. Its antigen remains unidentified. Looked up from germline, CDR1 is SEHNR and CDR2 is FQNEAQ (reference sequence). V lost 4 bases and J 4 bases, leaving 10 bases between the germline ends. This CDR3 has 13 amino acids. Time point of the sample: new active TB diagnosis, blood taken before or within 7 days of starting treatment. The sample originates from a study of T cells in tuberculosis. Overall study findings and caveats: GMM-specific TCRs were nearer to active tuberculosis alpha repertoires, suggesting expansion.

The assay was immunoSEQ multiplex PCR, and TCRdb's table has in-frame clones only and misses some. Of tens of thousands of clones in the sample, about 91% were seen once. This sequence originates from an adult with tuberculosis. Some clones in this sample may be carry-over from other donors' samples. The source material was PBMCs, sampled at tuberculosis diagnosis. V and J are TRBV7-9 and TRBJ1-2, with D unresolved. The CDR3, as DNA: TGTGCCAGCAGCTCCACAACCCCCTATGGCTACACCTTC. This encodes CASSSTTPYGYTF.